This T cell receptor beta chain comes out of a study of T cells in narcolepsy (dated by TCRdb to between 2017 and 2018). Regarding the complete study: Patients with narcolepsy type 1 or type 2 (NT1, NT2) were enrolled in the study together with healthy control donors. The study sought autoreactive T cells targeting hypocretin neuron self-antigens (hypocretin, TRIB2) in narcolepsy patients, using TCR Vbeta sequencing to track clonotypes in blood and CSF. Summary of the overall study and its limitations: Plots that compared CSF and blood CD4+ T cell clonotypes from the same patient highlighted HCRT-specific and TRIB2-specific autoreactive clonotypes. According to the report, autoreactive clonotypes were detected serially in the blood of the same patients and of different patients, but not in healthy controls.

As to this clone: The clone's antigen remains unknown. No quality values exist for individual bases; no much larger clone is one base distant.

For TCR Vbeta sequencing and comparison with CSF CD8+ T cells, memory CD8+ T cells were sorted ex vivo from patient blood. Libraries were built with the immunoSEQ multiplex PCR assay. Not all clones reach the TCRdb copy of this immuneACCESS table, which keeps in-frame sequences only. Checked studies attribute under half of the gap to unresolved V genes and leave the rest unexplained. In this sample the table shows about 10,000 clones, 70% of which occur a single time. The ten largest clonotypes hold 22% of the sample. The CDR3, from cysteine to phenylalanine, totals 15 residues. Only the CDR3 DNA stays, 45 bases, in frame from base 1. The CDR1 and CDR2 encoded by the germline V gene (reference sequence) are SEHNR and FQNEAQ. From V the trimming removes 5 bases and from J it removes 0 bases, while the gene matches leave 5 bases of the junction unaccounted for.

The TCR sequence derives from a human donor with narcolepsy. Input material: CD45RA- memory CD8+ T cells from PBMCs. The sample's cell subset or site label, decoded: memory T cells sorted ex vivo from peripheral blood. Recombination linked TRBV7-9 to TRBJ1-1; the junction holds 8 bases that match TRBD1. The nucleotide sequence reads TGTGCCAGCAGCAGCTACAGGGGGATGAACACTGAAGCTTTCTTT. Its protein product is CASSSYRGMNTEAFF. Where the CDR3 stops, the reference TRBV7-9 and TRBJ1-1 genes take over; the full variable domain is DTGVSQNPRHKITKRGQNVTFRCDPISEHNRLYWYRQTLGQGPEFLTYFQNEAQLEKSRLLSDRFSAERPKGSFSTLEIQRTEQGDSAMYLCASSSYRGMNTEAFFGQGTRLTVV.